The 23 T cell receptor beta chains listed next were all sequenced from one sample in a study of T-cell memory formation after mild COVID-19. TCRdb reprocessed the 5' RACE reads via MiXCR and lists one record per CDR3 protein. The data contain approximately 400,000 distinct CDR3 sequences, more than 15% of them singletons. Sequencing input: PBMCs or a T cell subset sorted from them (not recorded which). The receptors here all came from a man aged 18 to 35 who had mild COVID-19 (a few samples of this study predate the infection). Cell type and time point are not known.

This clonotype was counted once. The chain carries TRBV20-1 and TRBJ2-1; a weak D match, TRBD2 (6 bases). The CDR3 spans 17 residues. Germline-derived CDR1 and CDR2 are DFQATT and SNEGSKA (reference sequence). Trimming stripped 0 bases from V and 0 bases from J, with 15 bases between. CDR3 nucleotides: TGCAGTGCTAGAGATTTTACGGGGGTTTTCTCCTACAATGAGCAGTTCTTC. The encoded protein is CSARDFTGVFSYNEQFF.

The rearrangement links TRBV4-2 to TRBJ2-2; weak D call: TRBD1 (6 bases). CDR1 LGHNA and CDR2 YNFKEQ come from the germline V gene. The CDR3 runs to 17 residues. Trimming left V 1 base short and J 4 bases short, with 16 bases between. This chain's CDR3 is CASSQGMGQVLTGELFF. CDR3 DNA sequence: TGTGCCAGCAGCCAAGGGATGGGACAAGTCCTCACCGGGGAGCTGTTTTTT.

This clonotype was observed a handful of times. The V gene is TRBV27, the J gene TRBJ2-3, with D perhaps TRBD2 (5 bases). Germline lookup yields CDR1 MNHEY and CDR2 SMNVEV (reference sequence). The CDR3 contains 18 residues. V shed 2 bases and J shed 1 base, with 19 bases lying between them. CDR3 protein: CASSLVGMAGLRTDTQYF. As DNA, the CDR3 is TGTGCCAGCAGTTTAGTAGGGATGGCGGGCTTGCGCACAGATACGCAGTATTTT.

Judged by abundance, this clonotype is medium-sized. The chain has TRBV19 and TRBJ1-1; unclear D gene. Germline V CDR1 and CDR2: LNHDA, SQIVND (reference sequence). V was trimmed by 6 bases and J by 3 bases, leaving 14 bases between them. This CDR3 contains 14 residues. The CDR3 nucleotides read TGTGCCAGTAGGAGTGCTGGGCCCTACACTGAAGCTTTCTTT. This codes for CASRSAGPYTEAFF.

Only a few counts were recorded for this clonotype. The chain is built from TRBV4-2 and TRBJ2-1; D possibly uses TRBD1 or TRBD2 (5 bases each). The CDR3 runs to 17 residues. Trimming took 2 bases from V and 2 from J, leaving 16 bases between them. Germline-derived CDR1 and CDR2 are LGHNA and YNFKEQ. In nucleotides, the CDR3 is TGTGCCAGCAGCCAATCCCTTCGGGACGGAGCCTACAATGAGCAGTTCTTC. It is translated as CASSQSLRDGAYNEQFF.

The chain is built from TRBV6-1 and TRBJ2-3; 11 bases line up with TRBD1. The V segment lost 3 bases and the J segment 6 bases; nucleotides outside the gene matches: 2. The CDR3 contains 14 residues. Germline loops: CDR1 MNHNS, CDR2 SASEGT. In nucleotides, the CDR3 is TGTGCCAGCAGTGAGGGGACAGGGGGGGATACGCAGTATTTT. Translating gives CASSEGTGGDTQYF.

In its sample, this clonotype was seen a few times. The chain is built from TRBV7-2 and TRBJ2-7; 9 positions match TRBD1. CDR1 is SGHTA, CDR2 FQGNSA, per germline. The CDR3 has 14 residues. Trimming at V came to 5 bases and at J to 3 bases, leaving 5 bases not matched to a gene. This CDR3 is CASSPLGQGYEQYV. DNA of the CDR3: TGTGCCAGCAGCCCCCTGGGACAGGGCTACGAGCAGTACGTC.

The gene calls are TRBV12-3 or TRBV12-4 and TRBJ1-2; D gene unclear. The germline V and J ends were trimmed by 3 bases and 8 bases, with 10 bases remaining between them. There are 12 residues in the CDR3. The DNA of the CDR3 is TGTGCCAGCAGTTTGGTGTTTGGCGGCTACACCTTC. Translated: CASSLVFGGYTF.

The genes are TRBV5-1 and TRBJ2-3; 14 positions match TRBD2. Germline V gives CDR1 SGHRS, CDR2 YFSETQ. The CDR3 covers 19 residues. V dropped 5 bases and J dropped 0; count of bases not matched to a gene: 11. This CDR3 reads CASRVFGLAGGQSTDTQYF. The CDR3 DNA reads TGCGCCAGCAGAGTATTCGGACTAGCGGGGGGCCAAAGCACAGATACGCAGTATTTT.

The sample holds a few counts of this clonotype. The chain carries TRBV23-1 and TRBJ1-5; 10 bases fit TRBD1. TRBV23-1 is filed as an ORF, its function uncertain. The V segment lost 6 bases and the J segment 0 bases; nucleotides outside the gene matches: 5. This CDR3 comprises 16 residues. The CDR3 reads CASSRDRGYSNQPQHF. The CDR3 coding sequence is TGCGCCAGCAGCCGGGACAGGGGATATAGCAATCAGCCCCAGCATTTT.

Only a few counts were recorded for this clonotype. The J gene is TRBJ2-7, the V gene TRBV20-1; 9 bases are a match to TRBD1. From germline, CDR1 is DFQATT and CDR2 SNEGSKA (reference sequence). The CDR3 is 16 amino acids. With V trimmed by 1 base and J by 4 bases, 11 bases remained unmatched. CDR3 coding DNA: TGCAGTGCTAGAGGCCTACCGGGACAGGGTCTATACGAGCAGTACTTC. Translation: CSARGLPGQGLYEQYF.

There are many counts of this clonotype. The chain joins TRBV20-1 to TRBJ1-3; D ambiguous. Germline V gives CDR1 DFQATT, CDR2 SNEGSKA (reference sequence). The CDR3 sequence is 14 residues long. Trimming took off 1 base at V and 0 bases at J, with 7 bases between the two ends. The CDR3 loop is CSARAPSSGNTIYF. The CDR3 DNA reads TGCAGTGCTAGAGCCCCTAGCTCTGGAAACACCATATATTTT.

This clonotype was seen only a few times. The V call is TRBV20-1, the J call TRBJ1-2; D remains unclear. Per germline, CDR1 DFQATT and CDR2 SNEGSKA (reference sequence). The CDR3 is 13 residues long. V lost 1 base and J 4 bases, leaving 10 bases between the germline ends. This CDR3 is CSARGEAGYGYTF. The CDR3 DNA reads TGCAGTGCTAGAGGTGAAGCGGGCTATGGCTACACCTTC.

This chain connects TRBV5-6 to TRBJ2-2; a possible D gene is TRBD1 (6 bases). V shed 7 bases and J shed 3 bases, with 19 bases lying between them. This CDR3 region has 16 residues. CDR1 is SGHDT and CDR2 is YYEEEE in the germline V gene. The CDR3 here is CASHPAGQRYTGELFF. CDR3 sequence (DNA): TGTGCCAGCCACCCAGCCGGACAGAGATACACCGGGGAGCTGTTTTTT.

This clonotype has only a few counts. The chain links TRBV9 to TRBJ2-1; 9 positions match TRBD1. Germline V gene sequence: CDR1 SGDLS, CDR2 YYNGEE. Germline trimming cut 4 bases from V and 5 bases from J; bases unmatched to any gene: 7. This CDR3 has 15 amino acids. CDR3 DNA: TGTGCCAGCAGCCCCCGGACAGGGGTGAACAATGAGCAGTTCTTC. It yields the protein CASSPRTGVNNEQFF.

In DNA form, the CDR3 reads TGCGCCAGCAGCCAAGACAACGGGGAGCCCCAGCATTTT. It translates to CASSQDNGEPQHF. The genes are TRBV4-3 and TRBJ1-5; D is unclear. CDR1 LGHNA and CDR2 YSLEER come from the germline V gene. The CDR3 consists of 13 residues. V shed 0 bases and J shed 8 bases, with 8 bases lying between them.

This clonotype was seen many times. The chain has TRBV5-1 and TRBJ1-4; the D gene is possibly TRBD1 (6 bases). CDR1 is SGHRS and CDR2 is YFSETQ in the germline V gene. This CDR3 comprises 14 residues. V was clipped by 3 bases and J by 4 bases, with 10 bases between them. Here the CDR3 reads CASSSTGSNEKLFF. The DNA for the CDR3 is TGCGCCAGCAGCTCGACAGGAAGTAATGAAAAACTGTTTTTT.

The rearrangement joins TRBV7-2 to TRBJ2-3; D is ambiguous. Trimming removed 7 bases from V and 2 bases from J, with 7 bases in between. The CDR3 extends over 12 amino acids. Per the germline V gene, CDR1 is SGHTA and CDR2 is FQGNSA. CDR3 region: CASTAVTDTQYF. In nucleotides, the CDR3 is TGTGCCAGCACCGCTGTCACAGATACGCAGTATTTT.

At least ten counts were recorded for this clonotype. This chain connects TRBV6-5 to TRBJ1-2; D gene uncertain. Germline CDR1 reads MNHEY; CDR2 reads SVGAGI. Trimming took off 6 bases at V and 4 bases at J, with 12 bases between the two ends. The CDR3 contains 13 residues. The CDR3 DNA reads as TGTGCCAGCAGCCAGACCGGCGGCTATGGCTACACCTTC. Its translation: CASSQTGGYGYTF.

This clonotype was counted at least ten times. Germline and junction disagree at one end, which may indicate a read error. This chain links TRBV5-1 with TRBJ2-3; D is unresolved. The CDR3 spans 12 residues. The germline V gene has CDR1 SGHRS and CDR2 YFSETQ. CDR3 sequence reads: CASSQDTDTQYF. Here the CDR3 DNA reads TGTGCCAGCAGTCAGGATACAGATACGCAGTATTTT.

CDR3 coding DNA: TGTGCCAGCAGTGAGAGGGAGGGCACTGAAGCTTTCTTT. Protein product: CASSEREGTEAFF. The V call is TRBV2, the J call TRBJ1-1; D not resolved. The germline V and J ends were trimmed by 3 bases and 4 bases, with 9 bases remaining between them. The length of the CDR3 is 13 residues. CDR1 SNHLY and CDR2 FYNNEI come from the germline V gene.

The chain couples TRBV14 to TRBJ2-7; D possibly corresponds to TRBD1 (6 bases). The CDR3 extends over 15 amino acids. Trimming took 1 base from V and 5 from J, leaving 15 bases between them. Germline CDR1 SGHDN, CDR2 FVKESK. The DNA for the CDR3 is TGTGCCAGCAGCCAAGTGACAGGCCTCCCCGACGAGCAGTACTTC. It is translated as CASSQVTGLPDEQYF.

V and J are TRBV6-2 or TRBV6-3 and TRBJ2-1, with D unclear. Germline V lookup: CDR1 MNHEY, CDR2 SVGEGT. The CDR3 spans 16 residues. V was cut by 7 bases and J by 0 bases, with 16 bases left in between. CDR3 sequence: CASTILGRHSYNEQFF. CDR3 coding DNA: TGTGCCAGCACCATTCTAGGGCGACACTCCTACAATGAGCAGTTCTTC.